Sequencing of this T cell receptor (beta chain) was carried out in a study of T cell repertoires in cytomegalovirus infection. Study information: Carrying CMV and the relevant HLA type showed in public TCR beta signatures.

This CDR3 region has 15 residues. After removal of 8 bases from V and 1 base from J, the junction contained 8 bases not matched to a gene. The germline V gene has CDR1 SGHTA and CDR2 FQGNSA. In TCRdb, the reads were re-called with MiXCR into one record per CDR3 protein. The table shows about 250,000 distinct CDR3 sequences, with roughly an eighth occurring only once. This clonotype occurred many times. Antigen specificity is unknown. Overall study findings and caveats: Based on cumulative public TCR beta family frequency, carriers of CMV plus the relevant HLA were identified. Clonotype analysis showed dominance of the ex vivo response by HLA-C-restricted CMV-specific TCR beta clonotypes.

The sequence derives from a human donor in good health (CMV status not recorded). Some clones in this sample may be carry-over from other donors' samples. The J gene is TRBJ2-3, the V gene TRBV7-2, with 8 bases identical to TRBD2. Sequencing input: PBMCs. CDR3 residues: CASSRERGRTDTQYF. CDR3 bases: TGTGCCAGCTCCCGGGAGCGGGGGCGCACAGATACGCAGTATTTT.